The TCR beta chain described here comes from a study of blood T cell repertoires in COVID-19. Study summary: T cells, B-cell-depleted T cells, or PBMCs provided the cDNA or gDNA that served as material.

Original handling: Estimates of nucleated cell counts were drawn from the amplification of reference gene primers. Method: immunoSEQ multiplex PCR; TCRdb's copy keeps in-frame clones and lacks some. V, J and clone size are taken as reported in that table, and D and trimming were inferred from the DNA itself. The sample has 200,000 or so clones; roughly four fifths are singletons. Clinical history as reported by participants underpinned cohort assignment. The sequence came from a man aged 35 to 55 who had recovered from COVID-19. Sequencing was done on a sample of PBMCs or T cells enriched from blood (not recorded which).

Here the CDR3 DNA reads TGTGCCAGCAGTGTACAGGAAAGGGCAATTTATGGCTACACCTTC. It translates to CASSVQERAIYGYTF. The rearrangement uses TRBV27 and TRBJ1-2; D possibly corresponds to TRBD1 (5 bases). Germline V lookup: CDR1 MNHEY, CDR2 SMNVEV (reference sequence). The CDR3 covers 15 residues. V shed 5 bases and J shed 5 bases, with 18 bases lying between them.